The TCR beta chain described here comes from a study of T cell repertoires in cytomegalovirus infection. Study background: It can be stated that public TCR beta signatures indicated CMV infection as well as a matching HLA type. The study, taken as a whole, reports: In two of eight donors, the top clonotype was HLA-C-restricted CMV-specific. Public TCR beta family frequency separated CMV-and-HLA carriers, including in an independent cohort.

TCRdb redid the calling of the reads with MiXCR, one entry per CDR3 protein. Counted here are 300,000 to 400,000 distinct CDR3 sequences, more than 8% occurring once; the ten biggest clones make up over 3.5%. This clonotype has at least ten counts. As yet, its antigen is unknown. This sequence originates from a human donor in good health (CMV status not recorded). Some clones in this sample may be carry-over from other donors' samples. The sample taken for sequencing was PBMCs.

In DNA, the CDR3 is TGTGCCAGCAGTTTTCGGGTGGGGACCTACGAGCAGTACTTC. Its protein is CASSFRVGTYEQYF. This chain links TRBV28 with TRBJ2-7; D remains ambiguous. The V gene's germline CDR1 is MDHEN and CDR2 SYDVKM. Deletions cut 3 bases from V and 2 bases from J, with 11 bases between. The CDR3 is 14 residues long.